The clone carrying this TCR beta chain was observed a single time. The record originates from a study of CD8 T cells in ankylosing spondylitis. Germline loops: CDR1 LGHDT, CDR2 YNNKEL (reference sequence). Unmatched junction bases numbered 13, after V lost 8 bases and J lost 2 bases. This CDR3 region has 17 residues. The authors made TCR beta libraries by quantitative 5'-RACE with molecular barcodes. TCRdb ran MiXCR on the 5' RACE reads and lists one entry per CDR3 protein. Of approximately 350,000 distinct CDR3 sequences listed, under 15% were seen once; the top ten hold about 1.1%. The chain uses TRBV3-1 and TRBJ2-5, with TRBD2 matching over 11 bases. The TCR comes from a male donor with ankylosing spondylitis or in good health (not recorded which). The specimen sequenced was blood, either unsorted or a sorted T cell fraction (not recorded which). The CDR3 here is CASSLAGGGPLQETQYF. The CDR3 nucleotides are TGTGCCAGCTCCCTAGCGGGAGGCGGTCCTCTACAAGAGACCCAGTACTTC.